This T cell receptor beta chain was found in a study of siplizumab effects on memory and regulatory T cells. Study results and caveats: A significant reduction in alloreactive sequences traceable to unstimulated CD4+ memory cells was produced by siplizumab. Siplizumab gave mappable alloreactive CD4+ clones an average Treg-derived fraction of approximately 69%, against around 29% in controls. Siplizumab cultures yielded proliferating Tregs whose suppressive function was not confirmed.

As to this clone: The antigen is unknown.

The assay looked at roughly 9.4 x 10^4 TCR templates in each sample. Assay: immunoSEQ multiplex PCR; the TCRdb copy retains only in-frame clones and omits some. The data contain approximately 120,000 clones, just over 90% of them singletons. The source material was Tregs sorted from blood. This clonotype was sampled from a human donor in good health.

CDR3 DNA sequence: TGTGCCAGCAGCTTCGTACAGGGTTTCGGAAACACCATATATTTT. Translation: CASSFVQGFGNTIYF. This sequence joins TRBV7-2 and TRBJ1-3; the D gene is possibly TRBD1 (6 bases). The CDR3 loop spans 15 amino acids. Between the trimmed V and J ends, which lost 3 bases and 4 bases, there was a span of 13 bases. Germline values: CDR1 SGHTA, CDR2 FQGNSA.